Below, 11 T cell receptor beta chains from the same sample are listed, as sequenced in a study of blood T cell repertoires in COVID-19. Profiling relied on immunoSEQ multiplex PCR, and the TCRdb table lists in-frame clones only, not all of them. Among 200,000 to 300,000 clones listed, roughly 88% were seen once. The sequenced material came from peripheral blood. All receptors come from a man aged 35 to 55 who had recovered from COVID-19.

V gene TRBV2 combines with J gene TRBJ1-2; D call uncertain. There are 12 residues in the CDR3. The germline CDR1 and CDR2 sequences are SNHLY and FYNNEI. V dropped 6 bases and J dropped 8 bases, with 13 bases sitting between them. The CDR3 here is CASSGVDKGYTF. Written as DNA, the CDR3 is TGTGCCAGCAGCGGGGTTGACAAGGGCTACACCTTC.

This chain joins TRBV10-3 and TRBJ1-1; no clear D gene. Germline CDR1 is ENHRY and CDR2 is SYGVKD. Between the trimmed V and J ends, which lost 4 bases and 1 base, there was a span of 10 bases. The CDR3 runs 14 residues. CDR3 nucleotide sequence: TGTGCCATCAGTGGTTCGGGGAGGAACACTGAAGCTTTCTTT. It specifies CAISGSGRNTEAFF.

This rearrangement joins TRBV30 to TRBJ1-1; maybe TRBD1 (5 bases). In germline, CDR1 is GTSNPN, CDR2 SVGIG (reference sequence). There are 17 residues in the CDR3. V gave up 0 bases and J gave up 0 bases, with 17 bases separating them. The CDR3 loop is CAWSVRRGRRVNTEAFF. The DNA of the CDR3 is TGTGCCTGGAGTGTACGGAGGGGAAGGAGGGTGAACACTGAAGCTTTCTTT.

V and J are TRBV19 and TRBJ1-2; D remains ambiguous. Germline values: CDR1 LNHDA, CDR2 SQIVND (reference sequence). The CDR3 spans 13 residues. Trimming shortened V by 4 bases and J by 2 bases, and 8 bases separated the two germline ends. The CDR3 DNA reads as TGTGCCAGTAGTAGAGTACAGAACTATGGCTACACCTTC. It specifies CASSRVQNYGYTF.

V and J are TRBV7-9 and TRBJ1-3, with D uncertain. The CDR3 has 16 amino acids. From germline, CDR1 is SEHNR and CDR2 FQNEAQ (reference sequence). Between the trimmed V and J ends, which lost 3 bases and 2 bases, there was a span of 14 bases. CDR3 sequence reads: CASSLAEGGPGNTIYF. The CDR3 coding sequence is TGTGCCAGCAGCTTGGCGGAGGGAGGGCCTGGAAACACCATATATTTT.

The genes are TRBV5-4 and TRBJ2-7; 7 nucleotides line up with TRBD2. This CDR3 spans 14 amino acids. Germline V lookup: CDR1 SGHNT, CDR2 YYREEE (reference sequence). V was pared by 4 bases and J by 2 bases, with 6 bases of the junction left unmatched. CDR3 protein: CASSRDYLAYEQYF. Here the CDR3 DNA reads TGTGCCAGCAGCCGGGACTACCTCGCCTACGAGCAGTACTTC.

This clone appeared a few times. The genes are TRBV7-9 and TRBJ2-7; the match to TRBD1 covers 10 bases. CDR3 length equals 16 residues. The trim removed 0 bases at V and 2 bases at J, leaving 4 bases unmatched. CDR1 and CDR2 (germline): SEHNR, FQNEAQ (reference sequence). CDR3 sequence: CASSLAWDRGPYEQYF. The CDR3 bases are TGTGCCAGCAGCTTAGCCTGGGACAGGGGACCCTACGAGCAGTACTTC.

As DNA, the CDR3 is TGTGCCAGCAAACTCGAGTCCCGGGAAGCTTTCTTT. Translated, it gives CASKLESREAFF. The chain is built from TRBV12-3 or TRBV12-4 and TRBJ1-1; D unclear. Trimming removed 7 bases from V and 8 bases from J, with 14 bases in between. This CDR3 spans 12 amino acids.

This chain joins TRBV12-3 or TRBV12-4 and TRBJ2-1, with D tentatively TRBD1 (5 bases). The CDR3 sequence is 12 residues long. V lost 2 bases and J 8 bases, leaving 7 bases between the germline ends. CDR3 region: CASSLRGDEQFF. The CDR3 nucleotides are TGTGCCAGCAGTTTAAGGGGTGATGAGCAGTTCTTC.

The chain employs TRBV7-2 and TRBJ2-1; D gene unclear. The V end was cut by 0 bases, the J end by 7 bases, with 4 bases between. CDR1 SGHTA and CDR2 FQGNSA come from the germline V gene. The CDR3 runs 12 residues. The CDR3 sequence is CASSLARNEQFF. The CDR3 DNA sequence: TGTGCCAGCAGCTTAGCGCGAAATGAGCAGTTCTTC.

This clone has a handful of counts. The chain recombines TRBV2 with TRBJ1-2; D might be TRBD1 (5 bases). Trimming took off 6 bases at V and 11 bases at J, with 19 bases between the two ends. The CDR3 has 13 residues. Germline V gives CDR1 SNHLY, CDR2 FYNNEI. For the CDR3, the DNA is TGTGCCAGCAGCGAGGCTATCGGACAAGTTTACACCTTC. It specifies CASSEAIGQVYTF.